Listed below are T cell receptor beta chains from one sample, sequenced in a study of T cell responses to AZD1222 COVID-19 vaccine. Sequencing was performed with immunoSEQ multiplex PCR; in TCRdb, only in-frame clones are kept and a portion is missing. This repertoire shows about 84,000 clones, around nine tenths found once; its top ten account for 11%. Sequencing used peripheral blood, obtained 28 days after the second AZD1222 dose. The receptors shown here come from an adult who received the AZD1222 COVID-19 vaccine. Each CDR3 is given with its conserved first and last residue.

V	J	CDR3
TRBV20-1	TRBJ1-5	CSASRAGNQPQHF
TRBV6-1	TRBJ2-1	CASSEALGPYNEQFF
TRBV7-3	TRBJ2-7	CASSNYRVGIGEQYF
TRBV30	TRBJ1-5	CAWTHRGDLIQPQHF
TRBV12-5	TRBJ1-1	CASGRDGNTEAFF
TRBV6-2/TRBV6-3	TRBJ2-1	CASSYPQAFGGDEQFF
TRBV7-9	TRBJ1-5	CASTPGRGSHSNQPQHF
TRBV2	TRBJ1-3	CASSLEGGERNTIYF
TRBV11-3	TRBJ2-2	CASSLDRDIGELFF
TRBV7-3	TRBJ1-1	CASSPRQYTEAFF
TRBV19	TRBJ1-2	CASRRTDTNYGYTF
TRBV2	TRBJ2-2	CASRIQGAGELFF
TRBV7-6	TRBJ1-2	CASSLAPRANYGYTF
TRBV7-9	TRBJ2-1	CASSVDRYEQFF
TRBV6-2/TRBV6-3	TRBJ2-1	CASSYPKLRLSYNEQFF
TRBV29-1	TRBJ2-2	CSVTGGRTGELFF
TRBV30	TRBJ1-4	CAWSGQGGEKLFF
TRBV7-9	TRBJ2-7	CASSSSTNSYEQYF
TRBV28	TRBJ2-3	CASSLELGGRGRADTQYF
TRBV19	TRBJ1-2	CASSIDVTVGYTF
TRBV20-1	TRBJ1-2	CSARVGYGYTF
TRBV29-1	TRBJ1-2	CSARTGGYGYTF
TRBV7-2	TRBJ1-1	CASSPEARTEAFF
TRBV19	TRBJ1-2	CASSLRDRVHGYTF
TRBV18	TRBJ1-6	CASSLRDSRSPLHF
TRBV5-8	TRBJ2-1	CASSSRQLIRNEQFF
TRBV6-1	TRBJ2-1	CASSDLAFYNEQFF
TRBV30	TRBJ1-1	CAGTDPEGFF
TRBV5-1	TRBJ1-4	CASSLAGSVGELFF
TRBV7-3	TRBJ2-2	CASSPGGTGELFF
TRBV4-1	TRBJ1-6	CASSHRGRWGGYNSPLHF
TRBV12-5	TRBJ1-3	CASGLVVSPGGNTIYF
TRBV9	TRBJ1-3	CASSVSPPTGEVNTIYF
TRBV7-9	TRBJ2-5	CASSLKLQETQYF
TRBV11-2	TRBJ1-4	CASSRDRTNEKLFF
TRBV5-1	TRBJ1-1	CASSLLANTEAFF
TRBV7-8	TRBJ1-4	CASSLAPGGRAEKLFF
TRBV11-2	TRBJ2-3	CASSLGSLASTDTQYF
TRBV3-1/TRBV3-2	TRBJ1-5	CASSQGGGQPQHF
TRBV3-1/TRBV3-2	TRBJ1-1	CASSQEVGSTTEAFF
TRBV20-1	TRBJ2-1	CSGRGNEQFF
TRBV18	TRBJ1-1	CASSPVGGDTEAFF
TRBV28	TRBJ2-7	CASSLSGGRREQYF
TRBV15	TRBJ1-5	CATSRSGESNQPQHF